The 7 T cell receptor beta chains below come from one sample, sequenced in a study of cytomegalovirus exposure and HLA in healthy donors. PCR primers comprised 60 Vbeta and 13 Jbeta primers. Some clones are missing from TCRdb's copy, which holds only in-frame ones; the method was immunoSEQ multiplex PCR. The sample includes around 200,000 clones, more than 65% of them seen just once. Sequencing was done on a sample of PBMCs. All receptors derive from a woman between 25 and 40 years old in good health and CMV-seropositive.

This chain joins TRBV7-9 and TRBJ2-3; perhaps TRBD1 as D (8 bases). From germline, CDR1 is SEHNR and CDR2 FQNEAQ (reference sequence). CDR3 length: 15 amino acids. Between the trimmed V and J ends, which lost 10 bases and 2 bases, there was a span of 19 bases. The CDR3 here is CATPGQGGFTDTQYF. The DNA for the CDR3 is TGTGCCACCCCCGGACAGGGAGGGTTCACAGATACGCAGTATTTT.

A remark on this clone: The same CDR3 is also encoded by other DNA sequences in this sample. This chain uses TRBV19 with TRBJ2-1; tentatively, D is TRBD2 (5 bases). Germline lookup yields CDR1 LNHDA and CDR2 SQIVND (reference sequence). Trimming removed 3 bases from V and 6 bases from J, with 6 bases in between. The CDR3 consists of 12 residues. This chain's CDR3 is CASSMAGNEQFF. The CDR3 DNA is TGTGCCAGTAGTATGGCGGGCAATGAGCAGTTCTTC.

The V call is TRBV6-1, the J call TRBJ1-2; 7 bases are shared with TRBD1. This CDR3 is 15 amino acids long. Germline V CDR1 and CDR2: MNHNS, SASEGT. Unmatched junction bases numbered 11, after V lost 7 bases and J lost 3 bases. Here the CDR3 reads CASTPRTGSYYGYTF. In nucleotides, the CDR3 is TGTGCCAGCACTCCCAGGACAGGTTCATACTATGGCTACACCTTC.

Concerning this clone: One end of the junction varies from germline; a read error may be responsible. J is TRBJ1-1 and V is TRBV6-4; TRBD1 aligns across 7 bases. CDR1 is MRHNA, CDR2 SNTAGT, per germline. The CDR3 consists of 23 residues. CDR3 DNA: TGTGCCAGCAATGACAGTGACTCACAGTTGGATTCGCATGGGACAGCCCGAGACACTGAAGCTTTCTTT. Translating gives CASNDSDSQLDSHGTARDTEAFF.

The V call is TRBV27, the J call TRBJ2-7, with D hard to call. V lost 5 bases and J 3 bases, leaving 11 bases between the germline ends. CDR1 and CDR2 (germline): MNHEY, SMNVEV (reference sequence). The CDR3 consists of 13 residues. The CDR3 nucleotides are TGTGCCAGCAGTCCTACAGCTAACTACGAGCAGTACTTC. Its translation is CASSPTANYEQYF.

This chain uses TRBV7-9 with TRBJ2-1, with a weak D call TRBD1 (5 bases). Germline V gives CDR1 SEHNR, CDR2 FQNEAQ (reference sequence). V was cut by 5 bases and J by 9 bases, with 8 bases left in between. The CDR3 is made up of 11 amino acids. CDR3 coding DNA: TGTGCCAGCAGCCTAGGGGCTGAGCAGTTCTTC. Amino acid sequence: CASSLGAEQFF.

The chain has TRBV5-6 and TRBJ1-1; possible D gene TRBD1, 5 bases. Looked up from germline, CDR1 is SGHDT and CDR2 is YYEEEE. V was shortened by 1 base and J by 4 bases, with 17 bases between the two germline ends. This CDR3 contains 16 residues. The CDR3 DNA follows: TGTGCCAGCAGCTTGAGCGTTGGGGCCTATGGCACTGAAGCTTTCTTT. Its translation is CASSLSVGAYGTEAFF.